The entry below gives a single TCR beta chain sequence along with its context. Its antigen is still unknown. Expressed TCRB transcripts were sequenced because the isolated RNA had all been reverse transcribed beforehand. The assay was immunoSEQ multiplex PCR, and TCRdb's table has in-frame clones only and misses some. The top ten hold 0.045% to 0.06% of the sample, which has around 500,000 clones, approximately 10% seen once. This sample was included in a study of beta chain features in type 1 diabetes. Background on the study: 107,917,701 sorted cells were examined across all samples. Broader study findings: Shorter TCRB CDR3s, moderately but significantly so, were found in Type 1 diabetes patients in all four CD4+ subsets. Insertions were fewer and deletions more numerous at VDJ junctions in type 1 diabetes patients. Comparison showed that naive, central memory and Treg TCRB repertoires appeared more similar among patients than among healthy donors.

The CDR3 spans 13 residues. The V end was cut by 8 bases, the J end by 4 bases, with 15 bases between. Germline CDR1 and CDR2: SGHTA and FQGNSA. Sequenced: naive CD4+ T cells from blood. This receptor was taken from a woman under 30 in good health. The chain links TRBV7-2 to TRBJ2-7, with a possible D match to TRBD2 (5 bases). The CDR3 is CASRRPSGYEQYF. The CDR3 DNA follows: TGTGCCAGCCGCCGGCCGTCGGGATACGAGCAGTACTTC.